This T cell receptor beta chain was recovered during a study of human T cells and chemical hapten exposure. Indicated time point: pre-sensitization, week 0. As for treatment: therapeutic diphenylcyclopropenone sensitization with weekly scalp DPC. V was clipped by 5 bases and J by 4 bases, with 11 bases between them. The CDR3 has 13 amino acids. Germline CDR1 is LGHNA and CDR2 is YSLEER. Each CDR3 protein gets one entry after TCRdb re-called the RACE reads with MiXCR. The data hold 35,000 to 50,000 distinct CDR3 sequences, with 9.5% to 15% observed a single time. The clonotype was recovered from a woman aged 25-40 years with alopecia areata. Some clones in this sample may be carry-over from other donors' samples. Sequenced here: whole blood, sampled in connection with sensitization to the hapten diphenylcyclopropenone (DPC). The J gene is TRBJ1-2, the V gene TRBV4-3; D remains ambiguous. The CDR3 coding sequence is TGCGCCAGCAGCATAAGAGGGCTCTATGGCTACACCTTC. Translation gives CASSIRGLYGYTF.